This T cell receptor beta chain was sequenced in a study of molecular identifiers for immune sequencing clone quantification. TCRdb reprocessed the PCR reads via MiXCR and lists one record per CDR3 protein. The table shows over 600,000 distinct CDR3 sequences, with approximately 20% occurring only once. The CDR3 contains 15 residues. Trimming cost V 3 bases and J 4 bases, with 13 bases left between them. Germline loops: CDR1 SEHNR, CDR2 FQNEAQ (reference sequence). The chain is built from TRBV7-9 and TRBJ1-3, with D possibly being TRBD1 (6 bases). Sequenced: naive CD8+ T cells from blood, with Jurkat cell RNA spiked in. The subset: FACS-sorted CD8+CD4-CCR7+CD45RA+ naive T cells. The TCR originated in a human donor in good health. Some libraries in this study had Jurkat cell RNA spiked in. The CDR3: CASSLSGTTGNTIYF. The CDR3 DNA follows: TGTGCCAGCAGCTTGTCGGGGACAACCGGAAACACCATATATTTT.